The clone carrying this TCR beta chain was detected ten times or more. Its specificity is not known. Unmatched junction bases numbered 2, after V lost 4 bases and J lost 4 bases. From germline, CDR1 is SGHTA and CDR2 FQGNSA. The CDR3 consists of 14 residues. This record belongs to a study of regulatory T cells in long-lasting Graves disease. Study-level findings and limits: Comparison showed that persistent patients shared more public clonotypes (2,741) than new patients (966). Only peripheral blood was studied, not thyroid tissue.

For TCR beta, libraries came from iRepertoire HTBI primers and Arm-PCR of CDR3 regions. TCRdb called the multiplex PCR reads again in MiXCR, with one record for every CDR3 protein. The table includes a few hundred thousand distinct CDR3 sequences, roughly 12% detected once. The time point was: newly diagnosed GD, antithyroid drugs for less than 3 months. TCR sequences were obtained from RNA taken from PBMCs. These data also featured in a second study, about T cells in Graves' hyperthyroidism and ophthalmopathy.

The sequence derives from a man aged 30-40 years with Graves disease. Sequenced here: peripheral blood mononuclear cells (PBMCs), sampled at new diagnosis, from a patient treated with antithyroid drugs. V is TRBV7-2 and J is TRBJ1-4; 8 bases align to TRBD1. CDR3 sequence: CASSSGQGNEKLFF. The CDR3 DNA reads as TGTGCCAGCAGCTCCGGACAGGGTAATGAAAAACTGTTTTTT.